This TCR beta chain was documented in a study of CD8 T cells in ankylosing spondylitis (dated by TCRdb to the late 2010s). For the wider study: T cell receptor beta repertoires were profiled in healthy donors and ankylosing spondylitis patients so that disease-linked TCR variants could be found. The whole study cohort included over 85 healthy donors and 25 ankylosing spondylitis patients. Peripheral blood samples were taken, and synovial fluid was additionally collected from ankylosing spondylitis patients. The paper's findings and limits, for the study overall: Blood from ankylosing spondylitis patients appeared to be characterized by a TCR beta motif made up of under ten highly homologous amino acid variants. Some motif variants were previously reported in synovial fluid and blood of reactive arthritis patients, suggesting common disease-initiation mechanisms. Significant enrichment of the disease-linked clones was reported in matched synovial fluid samples from ankylosing spondylitis patients. A CD8+ phenotype was shown by the disease-linked clones, which were found at relatively low frequencies in peripheral blood.

The listed sequencing device is Illumina HiSeq 2500. Quantitative 5'-RACE with molecular barcodes was the method used to prepare the TCR beta libraries. Under the source paper's analysis protocol: A new computational method based on a probabilistic model of VDJ rearrangement was used to identify disease-linked TCR variants. TCRdb reran the public reads through fastp at Q25 and MiXCR, keeping productive beta chains. For every CDR3 protein sequence, its rows merge into one entry that carries the most common genes and DNA. The V and J calls and clone size are TCRdb's, not the authors'. This sample holds 340,000 or so distinct CDR3 sequences; roughly 14% were observed only once. In total, the top ten clones hold approximately 1.1% of the sample. The germline V gene provides CDR1 SGHRS and CDR2 YFSETQ. V sheds 2 bases and J sheds 5 bases, leaving 7 bases between their ends. The CDR3, from cysteine to phenylalanine, totals 12 residues. This entry keeps only the CDR3 DNA: 36 bases, framed from base 1.

This clonotype was found many times. The target of this receptor is not known. Base-call qualities are not available, and no considerably larger clone is one nucleotide away. This chain is built from TRBV5-1 and TRBJ2-5; no D gene can be assigned with confidence. This receptor was identified in a male donor with ankylosing spondylitis or in good health (not recorded which). Specimen: blood, either unsorted or a sorted T cell fraction (not recorded which). The DNA reads TGCGCCAGCAGCTTTTCTGGGGAGACCCAGTACTTC. This codes for CASSFSGETQYF.